This TCR beta chain was obtained from a study of shared T cell receptors in the human thymus. CDR3 length: 16 amino acids. V was pared by 4 bases and J by 4 bases, with 19 bases between. Germline loops: CDR1 MNHEY, CDR2 SMNVEV (reference sequence). Here immunoSEQ multiplex PCR was the method, and the copy in TCRdb shows in-frame clones only, minus some. The repertoire holds some 700,000 clones, with roughly 88% as singletons. This sample was also put to use in a study of human thymus T cells. That work adds: Thymus was obtained from resections taken during corrective heart surgery.

This clonotype was obtained from a boy under two years old with a congenital heart defect. The sample taken for sequencing was thymocytes. This chain uses TRBV27 with TRBJ2-5, with D possibly matching TRBD2 (6 bases). The CDR3 here is CASSSPPFLARETQYF. Written as DNA, the CDR3 is TGTGCCAGCAGTTCCCCCCCCTTTCTAGCGAGAGAGACCCAGTACTTC.